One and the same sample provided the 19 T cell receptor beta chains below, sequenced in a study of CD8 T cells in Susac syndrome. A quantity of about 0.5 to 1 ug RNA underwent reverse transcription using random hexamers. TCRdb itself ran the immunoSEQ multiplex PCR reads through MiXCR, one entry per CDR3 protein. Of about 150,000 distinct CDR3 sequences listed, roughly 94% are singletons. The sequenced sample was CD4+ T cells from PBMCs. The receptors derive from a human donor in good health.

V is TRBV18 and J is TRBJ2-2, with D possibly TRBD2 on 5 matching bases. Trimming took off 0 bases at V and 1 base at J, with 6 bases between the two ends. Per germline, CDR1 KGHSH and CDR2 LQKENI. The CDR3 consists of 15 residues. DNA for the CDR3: TGTGCCAGCTCACCACCGGGAGAGAACACCGGGGAGCTGTTTTTT. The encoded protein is CASSPPGENTGELFF.

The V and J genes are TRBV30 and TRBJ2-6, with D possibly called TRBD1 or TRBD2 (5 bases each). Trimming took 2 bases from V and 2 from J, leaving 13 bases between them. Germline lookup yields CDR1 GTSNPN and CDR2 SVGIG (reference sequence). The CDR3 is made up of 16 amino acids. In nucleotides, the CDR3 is TGTGCCTGGAGTTCACATGGGACCGCTGGGGCCAACGTCCTGACTTTC. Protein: CAWSSHGTAGANVLTF.

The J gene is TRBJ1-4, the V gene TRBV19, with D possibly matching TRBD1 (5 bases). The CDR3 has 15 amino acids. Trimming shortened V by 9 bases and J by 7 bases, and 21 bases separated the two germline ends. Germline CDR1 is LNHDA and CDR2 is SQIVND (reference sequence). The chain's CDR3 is CASTHRGLGVEKLFF. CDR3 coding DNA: TGTGCCAGCACCCACCGGGGCCTTGGGGTTGAAAAACTGTTTTTT.

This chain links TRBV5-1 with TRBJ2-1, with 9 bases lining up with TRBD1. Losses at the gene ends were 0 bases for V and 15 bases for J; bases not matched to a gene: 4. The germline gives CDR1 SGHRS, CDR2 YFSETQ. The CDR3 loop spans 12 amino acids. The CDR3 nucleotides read TGCGCCAGCAGCTTGGCCGGGACAGGGTTGTTCTTC. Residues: CASSLAGTGLFF.

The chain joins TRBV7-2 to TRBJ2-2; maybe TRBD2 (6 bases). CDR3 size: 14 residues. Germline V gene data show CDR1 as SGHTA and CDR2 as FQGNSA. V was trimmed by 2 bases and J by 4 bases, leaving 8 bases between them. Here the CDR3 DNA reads TGTGCCAGCAGCTTACAGGAGGGCACCGGGGAGCTGTTTTTT. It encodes CASSLQEGTGELFF.

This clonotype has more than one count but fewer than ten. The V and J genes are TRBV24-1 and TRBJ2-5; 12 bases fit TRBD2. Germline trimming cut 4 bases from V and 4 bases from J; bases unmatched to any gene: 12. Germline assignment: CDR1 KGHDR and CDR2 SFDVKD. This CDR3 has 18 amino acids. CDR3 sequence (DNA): TGTGCCACCAGTGAACCTGTGGCTAGCGGGAGGGCTAGAGAGACCCAGTACTTC. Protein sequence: CATSEPVASGRARETQYF.

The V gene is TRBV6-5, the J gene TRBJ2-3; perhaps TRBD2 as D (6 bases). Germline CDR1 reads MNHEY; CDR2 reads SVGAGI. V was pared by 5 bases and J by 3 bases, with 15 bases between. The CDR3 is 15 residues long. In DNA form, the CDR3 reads TGTGCCAGCAGTAGGACGGGAGCTGGGACAGATACGCAGTATTTT. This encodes CASSRTGAGTDTQYF.

This CDR3 is CASSSPGRYEQYF. CDR3 DNA sequence: TGCGCCAGCAGCTCCCCGGGAAGATACGAGCAGTACTTC. This chain joins TRBV5-1 and TRBJ2-7, with a weak D call TRBD2 (5 bases). The germline CDR1 and CDR2 sequences are SGHRS and YFSETQ. V dropped 3 bases and J dropped 4 bases, with 11 bases sitting between them. CDR3 length: 13 amino acids.

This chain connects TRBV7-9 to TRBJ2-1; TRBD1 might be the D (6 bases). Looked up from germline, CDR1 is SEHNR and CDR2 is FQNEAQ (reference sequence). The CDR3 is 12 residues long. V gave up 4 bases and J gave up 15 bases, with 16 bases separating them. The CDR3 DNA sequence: TGTGCCAGCAGCTCCGGCGACAGGAGAAGGTTCTTC. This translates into CASSSGDRRRFF.

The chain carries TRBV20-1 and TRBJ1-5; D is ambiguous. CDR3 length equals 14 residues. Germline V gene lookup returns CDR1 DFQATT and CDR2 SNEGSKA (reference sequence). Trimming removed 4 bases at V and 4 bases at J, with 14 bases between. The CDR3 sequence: CSAKADHGNQPQHF. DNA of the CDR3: TGCAGTGCTAAGGCTGACCATGGGAATCAGCCCCAGCATTTT.

CDR3 sequence: CANPRGQLSYEQYF. The CDR3, as DNA: TGTGCCAACCCACGGGGGCAGCTCTCCTACGAGCAGTACTTC. The chain uses TRBV28 and TRBJ2-7; D may correspond to TRBD1 or TRBD2 (6 bases each). The CDR3 sequence is 14 residues long. Germline V gene sequence: CDR1 MDHEN, CDR2 SYDVKM. Between the trimmed V and J ends, which lost 10 bases and 0 bases, there was a span of 16 bases. The full variable domain, rest sourced from reference TRBV28 and TRBJ2-7, is DVKVTQSSRYLVKRTGEKVFLECVQDMDHENMFWYRQDPGLGLRLIYFSYDVKMKEKGDIPEGYSVSREKKERFSLILESASTNQTSMYLCANPRGQLSYEQYFGPGTRLTVT.

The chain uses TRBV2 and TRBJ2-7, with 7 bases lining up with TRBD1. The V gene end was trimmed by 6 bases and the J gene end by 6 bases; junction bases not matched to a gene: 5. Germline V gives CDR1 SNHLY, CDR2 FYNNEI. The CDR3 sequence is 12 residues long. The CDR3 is CASREGAGEQYF. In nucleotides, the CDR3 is TGTGCCAGCAGAGAGGGGGCGGGCGAGCAGTACTTC.

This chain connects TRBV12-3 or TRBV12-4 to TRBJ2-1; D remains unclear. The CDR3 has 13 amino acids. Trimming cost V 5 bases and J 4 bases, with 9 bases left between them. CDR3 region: CASSPLEYNEQFF. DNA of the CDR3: TGTGCCAGCAGTCCCCTGGAGTACAATGAGCAGTTCTTC.

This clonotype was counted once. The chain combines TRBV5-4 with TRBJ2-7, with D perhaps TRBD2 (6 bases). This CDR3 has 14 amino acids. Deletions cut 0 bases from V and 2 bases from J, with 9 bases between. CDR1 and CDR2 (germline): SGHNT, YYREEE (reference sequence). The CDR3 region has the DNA TGTGCCAGCAGCTTGGGACTAGGAACCTACGAGCAGTACTTC. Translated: CASSLGLGTYEQYF.

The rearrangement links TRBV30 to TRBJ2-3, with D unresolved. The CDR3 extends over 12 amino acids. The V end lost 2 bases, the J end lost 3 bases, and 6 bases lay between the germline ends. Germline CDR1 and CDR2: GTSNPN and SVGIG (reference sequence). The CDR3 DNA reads TGTGCCTGGAGTACCACGACAGATACGCAGTATTTT. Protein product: CAWSTTTDTQYF.

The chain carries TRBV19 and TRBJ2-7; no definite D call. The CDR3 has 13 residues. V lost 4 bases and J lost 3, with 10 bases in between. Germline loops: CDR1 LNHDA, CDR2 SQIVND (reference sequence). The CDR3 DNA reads TGTGCCAGTAGTACTCGAGCGTACTACGAGCAGTACTTC. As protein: CASSTRAYYEQYF.

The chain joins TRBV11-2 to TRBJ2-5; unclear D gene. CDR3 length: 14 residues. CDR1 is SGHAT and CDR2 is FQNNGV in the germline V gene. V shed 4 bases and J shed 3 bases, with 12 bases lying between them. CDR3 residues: CASSSGFLEETQYF. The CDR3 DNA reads TGTGCCAGCAGCTCAGGATTTCTAGAAGAGACCCAGTACTTC.

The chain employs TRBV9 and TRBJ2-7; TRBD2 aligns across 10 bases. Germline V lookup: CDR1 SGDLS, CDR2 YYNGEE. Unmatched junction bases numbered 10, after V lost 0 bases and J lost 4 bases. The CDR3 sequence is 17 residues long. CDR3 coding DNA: TGTGCCAGCAGCGTAGTAGCGGGAGGTGCTGGCCCGTACGAGCAGTACTTC. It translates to CASSVVAGGAGPYEQYF.

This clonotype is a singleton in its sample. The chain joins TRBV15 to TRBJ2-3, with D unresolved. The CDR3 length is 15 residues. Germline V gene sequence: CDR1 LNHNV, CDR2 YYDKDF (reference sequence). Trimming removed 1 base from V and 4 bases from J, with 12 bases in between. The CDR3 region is CATSRGGLDADTQYF. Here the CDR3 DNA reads TGTGCCACCAGCAGAGGAGGATTAGATGCAGATACGCAGTATTTT.